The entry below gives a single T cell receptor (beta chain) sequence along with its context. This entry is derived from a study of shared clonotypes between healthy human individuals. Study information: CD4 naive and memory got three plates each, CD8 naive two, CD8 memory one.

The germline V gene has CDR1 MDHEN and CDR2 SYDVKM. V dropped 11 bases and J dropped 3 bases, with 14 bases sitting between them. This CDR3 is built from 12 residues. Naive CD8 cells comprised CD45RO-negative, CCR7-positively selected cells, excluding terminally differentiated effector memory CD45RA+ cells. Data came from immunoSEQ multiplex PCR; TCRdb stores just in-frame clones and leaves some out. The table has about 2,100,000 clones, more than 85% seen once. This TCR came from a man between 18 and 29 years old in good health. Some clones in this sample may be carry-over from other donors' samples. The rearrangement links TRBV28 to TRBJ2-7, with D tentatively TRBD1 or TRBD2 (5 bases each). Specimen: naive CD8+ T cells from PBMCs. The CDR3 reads CAARGRRYEQYF. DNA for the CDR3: TGTGCCGCGAGGGGACGACGCTACGAGCAGTACTTC.